The subject of this entry is one T cell receptor beta chain. Its antigen is undetermined. V lost 5 bases, J lost 8 bases, and 21 bases lay in between. The CDR3 has 15 amino acids. From germline, CDR1 is SEHNR and CDR2 FQNEAQ (reference sequence). The data were obtained in a study of T cell responses to AZD1222 COVID-19 vaccine. Profiled with immunoSEQ multiplex PCR; TCRdb holds only in-frame clones, not every one. The data contain approximately 140,000 clones, around 90% of them singletons. Study outcomes and limitations: Dominant CD4 TCR responses targeted spike regions 160-218 and 743-854. Repertoire sampling happened only post peak T cell response.

The clonotype comes from an adult who received the AZD1222 COVID-19 vaccine. The chain employs TRBV7-9 and TRBJ1-2; D gene unclear. This specimen was peripheral blood, taken 28 days after the second AZD1222 dose. CDR3: CASSLNPQSHQGYTF. The CDR3 DNA follows: TGTGCCAGCAGCCTTAACCCCCAGAGTCATCAGGGCTACACCTTC. Combining the CDR3 with reference TRBV7-9 and TRBJ1-2 gives the whole variable domain DTGVSQNPRHKITKRGQNVTFRCDPISEHNRLYWYRQTLGQGPEFLTYFQNEAQLEKSRLLSDRFSAERPKGSFSTLEIQRTEQGDSAMYLCASSLNPQSHQGYTFGSGTRLTVV.